These T cell receptor delta chains were read from a single sample in a study of in vitro expanded adult blood gammadelta T cells. TCRdb re-processed the 5' RACE reads via CATT. The sample consists of over 350 delta-chain clones, 27% of them appearing once. These receptors have no identified antigens. The sample here was gamma-delta T cells from peripheral blood expanded in culture, taken from an in vitro culture stimulated with HMBPP. These receptors were obtained from an adult in good health. The CDR3 runs from the conserved cysteine through the conserved F or W. Size is omitted from some rows. Given values are once, few, many or a class for expanded clones.

NA,TRDV2,TRDJ1,CACDTVSTGGTLTMTDKLIF
large,TRDV2,TRDJ1,CACDTTLLGMDTDKLIF
medium-sized,TRDV2,TRDJ1,CACDRLGADGGGYKLIF
NA,TRDV2,TRDJ1,CACESIRNLGDTGIDKLIF
hyperexpanded,TRDV2,TRDJ1,CACDTVRVLHAGPDTDKLIF
NA,TRDV2,TRDJ1,CACDTVRTGGCSDVPDKLIF
NA,TRDV2,TRDJ1,CACDTVGLPILGDVPAVRYTDKLIF
large,TRDV2,TRDJ1,CACDAILANRTKLIF
large,TRDV2,TRDJ1,CACDTFSIGLGDNSTDKLIF
hyperexpanded,TRDV2,TRDJ1,CACDSVRGIGKYTDKLIF
hyperexpanded,TRDV2,TRDJ1,CACDTLLGDTRLSDKLIF
NA,TRDV2,TRDJ1,CACDRLGVRELIF
large,TRDV2,TRDJ1,CACDTMGDTGDKLIF
NA,TRDV2,TRDJ1,CACLPLLGDKRVTDKLIF
large,TRDV2,TRDJ1,CACDTVLGDTRATDKLIF
large,TRDV2,TRDJ1,CACDTLTGAYLTDKLIF
large,TRDV1,TRDJ1,CALGDTGGYGNTDKLIF
large,TRDV2,TRDJ2,CACDTVTGSAQLFF
large,TRDV2,TRDJ1,CACDLLGDPKLIF
large,TRDV2,TRDJ1,CACDKVGDTPRTDKLIF
large,TRDV2,TRDJ3,CACDTVMGATRGDTRQMFF
NA,TRDV2,TRDJ1,CACDSLLGAQDKLIF
hyperexpanded,TRDV2,TRDJ1,CACDTLGWGQLNKLIF
few,TRDV2,TRDJ1,CACDTIGGYPYTDKLIF
large,TRDV2,TRDJ1,CACDTVTGGTDKLIF
large,TRDV2,TRDJ1,CACDTWGPNTDKLIF
large,TRDV2,TRDJ1,CACDRMGDYTDKLIF
medium-sized,TRDV2,TRDJ1,CACDSLPRPSHGWGTLHTDKLIF
large,TRDV2,TRDJ1,CACDTVLGDTRGTDKLIF